Following are 14 T cell receptor beta chains from one sample sequenced in a study of neoadjuvant nivolumab and ipilimumab in lung cancer. Assay used: immunoSEQ multiplex PCR; TCRdb lists only in-frame clones, some missing. This sample has roughly 39,000 clones, with about 88% found just once. The sample was peripheral blood, taken before neoadjuvant nivolumab, alone or with ipilimumab. These receptors were collected from an adult with non-small cell lung cancer.

This chain connects TRBV7-9 to TRBJ2-7; D perhaps matches TRBD2 (6 bases). The ends were cut back, 1 base at V and 0 bases at J, with 10 bases in the middle. This CDR3 contains 15 residues. Germline CDR1 is SEHNR and CDR2 is FQNEAQ (reference sequence). The DNA for the CDR3 is TGTGCCAGCAGCTTAGAGGCGGGGTACTCCTACGAGCAGTACTTC. Translated, it gives CASSLEAGYSYEQYF.

The chain carries TRBV19 and TRBJ1-5; D not resolved. Germline CDR1 and CDR2: LNHDA and SQIVND (reference sequence). V gave up 2 bases and J gave up 0 bases, with 11 bases separating them. There are 16 residues in the CDR3. As DNA, the CDR3 is TGTGCCAGTAGTATACTCCACAGAGATAGCAATCAGCCCCAGCATTTT. Amino acids: CASSILHRDSNQPQHF.

The V gene is TRBV9, the J gene TRBJ2-2; TRBD2 matches at 7 bases. Trimming cost V 4 bases and J 5 bases; bases outside gene matches: 8. CDR3 length: 15 amino acids. Germline V CDR1 and CDR2: SGDLS, YYNGEE. The CDR3 DNA reads TGTGCCAGCAGCCGCGTGGCGGGAGAGACCGGGGAGCTGTTTTTT. This translates into CASSRVAGETGELFF.

The chain joins TRBV5-4 to TRBJ2-5, with D tentatively TRBD1 (7 bases). V lost 4 bases to trimming and J lost 5 bases, with 18 bases between them. CDR1 and CDR2 (germline): SGHNT, YYREEE (reference sequence). This CDR3 spans 15 amino acids. CDR3 sequence: CASSALTGRRETQYF. The CDR3 region has the DNA TGTGCCAGCAGCGCGCTGACAGGGAGGAGGGAGACCCAGTACTTC.

The rearrangement uses TRBV9 and TRBJ1-2; D remains ambiguous. Looked up from germline, CDR1 is SGDLS and CDR2 is YYNGEE. The CDR3 is 14 amino acids. V was shortened by 7 bases and J by 6 bases, with 19 bases between the two germline ends. CDR3 coding DNA: TGTGCCAGCGCCCCGGGTACCAACCGCGATGGCTACACCTTC. This encodes CASAPGTNRDGYTF. Supplemented by reference TRBV9 and TRBJ1-2, the full variable domain reads DSGVTQTPKHLITATGQRVTLRCSPRSGDLSVYWYQQSLDQGLQFLIQYYNGEERAKGNILERFSAQQFPDLHSELNLSSLELGDSALYFCASAPGTNRDGYTFGSGTRLTVV.

In the case of this clone: This sample also contains other DNA sequences that code for the same CDR3. The V call is TRBV20-1, the J call TRBJ2-3; no definite D call. The CDR3 has 11 residues. Germline-derived CDR1 and CDR2 are DFQATT and SNEGSKA (reference sequence). The V and J ends lost 1 base and 4 bases respectively, with 3 bases between them. The CDR3 sequence: CSARGPDTQYF. DNA of the CDR3: TGCAGTGCTAGAGGCCCAGATACGCAGTATTTT.

The rearrangement uses TRBV20-1 and TRBJ2-7; D not certain. V was pared by 5 bases and J by 7 bases, with 12 bases between. Germline V gene sequence: CDR1 DFQATT, CDR2 SNEGSKA (reference sequence). The CDR3 consists of 11 residues. The CDR3 bases are TGCAGTGCTCAGGAAACGAGGGAGCAGTACTTC. It is translated as CSAQETREQYF.

The V call is TRBV11-3, the J call TRBJ2-1; unclear D gene. Trimming stripped 0 bases from V and 4 bases from J, with 4 bases between. CDR1 is SGHNT, CDR2 YENEEA, per germline. This CDR3 is built from 13 residues. CDR3 in amino acids: CASSLDQYNEQFF. The CDR3 nucleotides are TGTGCCAGCAGCTTAGACCAATACAATGAGCAGTTCTTC.

The rearrangement links TRBV6-6 to TRBJ2-7; 12 positions agree with TRBD1. V dropped 2 bases and J dropped 6; count of bases not matched to a gene: 8. CDR1 is MNHNY and CDR2 is SVGAGI in the germline V gene (reference sequence). CDR3 length equals 16 residues. The CDR3 loop is CASSYPMGQGAGEQYF. The DNA of the CDR3 is TGTGCCAGCAGTTACCCGATGGGACAGGGGGCTGGCGAGCAGTACTTC.

This chain connects TRBV9 to TRBJ2-2; D gene unclear. Looked up from germline, CDR1 is SGDLS and CDR2 is YYNGEE. CDR3 length equals 14 residues. The V gene lost 4 bases and the J gene lost 6 bases, with 13 bases spanning the gap. The DNA for the CDR3 is TGTGCCAGCAGCCCCATACCTATCGCCGGGGAGCTGTTTTTT. It specifies CASSPIPIAGELFF.

The chain links TRBV7-9 to TRBJ2-5, with 7 bases that match TRBD1. Losses at the gene ends were 5 bases for V and 2 bases for J; bases not matched to a gene: 8. The CDR3 has 15 residues. The germline V gene has CDR1 SEHNR and CDR2 FQNEAQ (reference sequence). The DNA of the CDR3 is TGTGCCAGCAGCATTTCGGGACAGAAACAAGAGACCCAGTACTTC. Its translation: CASSISGQKQETQYF.

This sequence joins TRBV5-5 and TRBJ2-7; 9 nucleotides align to TRBD1. V dropped 2 bases and J dropped 4; count of bases not matched to a gene: 7. Germline V lookup: CDR1 SGHKS, CDR2 YYEKEE (reference sequence). The CDR3 spans 15 residues. The CDR3 loop reads CASSFTPGQGYEQYF. The CDR3 DNA follows: TGTGCCAGCAGCTTTACCCCGGGACAGGGTTACGAGCAGTACTTC.

The rearrangement joins TRBV6-5 to TRBJ1-2; D gene unclear. V dropped 7 bases and J dropped 2 bases, with 11 bases sitting between them. The germline gives CDR1 MNHEY, CDR2 SVGAGI. This CDR3 has 13 amino acids. CDR3 in amino acids: CASNSMGNYGYTF. The CDR3 bases are TGTGCCAGCAACAGCATGGGGAACTATGGCTACACCTTC.

This chain connects TRBV29-1 to TRBJ2-5; 10 nucleotides match TRBD2. CDR1 is SQVTM and CDR2 is ANQGSEA in the germline V gene. The CDR3 is 16 residues long. With V trimmed by 8 bases and J by 4 bases, 16 bases remained unmatched. CDR3 sequence: CSSQGLAGEDGETQYF. The CDR3 DNA reads TGCAGCTCCCAAGGCCTAGCGGGAGAGGATGGAGAGACCCAGTACTTC.